This TCR beta chain was captured in a study of Ad26.COV2.S vaccination and SARS-CoV-2 variants. Whole-study context: Dosing was one shot or two shots 56 days apart.

On this clone itself: Its antigen is still unknown.

Overall study findings and caveats: Spike-specific TCR breadth was greater in vaccine than placebo recipients.

The treatment: around 19 received Ad26.COV2.S at low or high dose, single or two shots; about five received placebo; per-sample allocation not given. Samples came from day 63 after the first vaccine or placebo injection. An adult of 18-55 years in Boston served as donor. Vaccine was an Ad26 vector expressing Wuhan-strain SARS-CoV-2 spike. V shed 6 bases and J shed 1 base, with 9 bases lying between them. CDR1 and CDR2 (germline): LNHDA, SQIVND (reference sequence). CDR3 size: 13 residues. Method: immunoSEQ multiplex PCR; TCRdb's copy keeps in-frame clones and lacks some. The sample carries about 400,000 clones, 89% recorded once.

The sequence came from a person aged 18-65 years who received the Ad26.COV2.S COVID-19 vaccine or a placebo. Sequences were derived from peripheral blood, sampled in a trial of Ad26.COV2.S vaccine versus placebo. The chain is built from TRBV19 and TRBJ1-1; D unclear. The DNA of the CDR3 is TGTGCCAGTAGCCTAGAGGGGAACACTGAAGCTTTCTTT. Translated, it gives CASSLEGNTEAFF. The variable domain in full, completed from reference TRBV19 and TRBJ1-1, reads DGGITQSPKYLFRKEGQNVTLSCEQNLNHDAMYWYRQDPGQGLRLIYYSQIVNDFQKGDIAEGYSVSREKKESFPLTVTSAQKNPTAFYLCASSLEGNTEAFFGQGTRLTVV.